This TCR beta chain was captured in a study of blood T cells in healthy people across ages. General study points: The study found more naive CD4+ cells and higher diversity in long-lived than aged donors. Diversity figures based on one million T cells were deemed too low.

This clonotype came up a few times. Its target is unknown. The second PCR ran about 6 to 11 cycles with a sample-barcoded 5' primer and J-beta primers. One entry per CDR3 protein results from TCRdb running MiXCR on the 5' RACE reads. The sample lists about 810,000 distinct CDR3 sequences, about 37% occurring once. V lost 2 bases and J lost 0, with 11 bases in between. The CDR3 totals 16 residues. CDR1 and CDR2 (germline): SGHKS, YYEKEE (reference sequence). The chain employs TRBV5-5 and TRBJ1-4; TRBD1 might be the D (6 bases). This TCR came from a man between 18 and 29 years old in good health. The sample taken for sequencing was blood. The CDR3 nucleotides are TGTGCCAGCAGCTTAGACAGGACAACAACTAATGAAAAACTGTTTTTT. Amino acids: CASSLDRTTTNEKLFF.